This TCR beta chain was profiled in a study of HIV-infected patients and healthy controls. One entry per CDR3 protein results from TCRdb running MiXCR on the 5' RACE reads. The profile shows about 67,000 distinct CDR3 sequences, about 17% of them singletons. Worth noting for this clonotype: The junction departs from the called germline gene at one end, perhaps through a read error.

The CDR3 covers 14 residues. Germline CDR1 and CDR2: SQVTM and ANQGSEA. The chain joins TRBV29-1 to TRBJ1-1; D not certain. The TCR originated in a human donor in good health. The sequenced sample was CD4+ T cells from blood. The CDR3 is CSVKEHTPGGEAFF. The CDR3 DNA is TGCAGCGTTAAAGAACACACCCCCGGAGGCGAAGCTTTCTTT. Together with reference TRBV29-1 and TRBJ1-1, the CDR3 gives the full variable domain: SAVISQKPSRDICQRGTSLTIQCQVDSQVTMMFWYRQQPGQSLTLIATANQGSEATYESGFVIDKFPISRPNLTFSTLTVSNMSPEDSSIYLCSVKEHTPGGEAFFGQGTRLTVV.